One and the same sample provided the 12 T cell receptor beta chains below, sequenced in a study of early stage breast cancer tumors. Profiled with immunoSEQ multiplex PCR; TCRdb holds only in-frame clones, not every one. The sample lists some 70,000 clones; approximately 80% were seen once. Sample: blood. The receptors shown here come from a person aged 55 to 75 with breast cancer.

The chain has TRBV6-5 and TRBJ1-4; D might be TRBD1 (5 bases). Germline V lookup: CDR1 MNHEY, CDR2 SVGAGI. The CDR3 length is 11 residues. Trimming stripped 6 bases from V and 8 bases from J, with 7 bases between. In DNA form, the CDR3 reads TGTGCCAGCAGCTGGGGGGAAAAACTGTTTTTT. This gives the protein CASSWGEKLFF.

The chain links TRBV30 to TRBJ2-2, with TRBD2 identical over 9 bases. Germline CDR1 reads GTSNPN; CDR2 reads SVGIG (reference sequence). This CDR3 is built from 19 residues. V was pared by 3 bases and J by 5 bases, with 19 bases of the junction left unmatched. The CDR3 bases are TGTGCCTGGAGCGGGACAGAGGGGGCCTTAGCGGGAGTAACCGGGGAGCTGTTTTTT. Its protein is CAWSGTEGALAGVTGELFF.

This rearrangement joins TRBV30 to TRBJ1-3; 7 bases align to TRBD1. The CDR3 contains 18 residues. With 4 bases clipped from V and 0 bases from J, the junction kept 15 bases outside the gene matches. Germline V CDR1 and CDR2: GTSNPN, SVGIG (reference sequence). The CDR3 protein is CAWTRLMTGRGSGNTIYF. CDR3 nucleotides: TGTGCCTGGACCCGTCTGATGACAGGGAGGGGCTCTGGAAACACCATATATTTT.

The chain couples TRBV6-1 to TRBJ2-6, with D hard to call. V lost 0 bases and J lost 0, with 9 bases in between. The CDR3 has 17 amino acids. Germline V lookup: CDR1 MNHNS, CDR2 SASEGT. The CDR3 DNA sequence: TGTGCCAGCAGTGAAGCATGGCAGCTCTCTGGGGCCAACGTCCTGACTTTC. It yields the protein CASSEAWQLSGANVLTF.

V gene TRBV7-6 combines with J gene TRBJ2-2; 10 positions match TRBD2. The V gene's germline CDR1 is SGHVS and CDR2 FNYEAQ. The CDR3 is 16 residues long. The V gene end was trimmed by 5 bases and the J gene end by 2 bases; junction bases not matched to a gene: 5. For the CDR3, the DNA is TGTGCCAGCAGCCCCCGGACTAGCGGAAACACCGGGGAGCTGTTTTTT. It encodes CASSPRTSGNTGELFF.

The genes are TRBV30 and TRBJ1-6; tentative D call: TRBD1 (5 bases). Deletions cut 2 bases from V and 10 bases from J, with 12 bases between. This CDR3 is 13 amino acids long. Germline V gives CDR1 GTSNPN, CDR2 SVGIG (reference sequence). The chain's CDR3 is CAWSPDSTSPLHF. In DNA, the CDR3 is TGTGCCTGGAGTCCTGACAGTACCTCACCCCTCCACTTT. The full variable domain, completed using reference TRBV30 and TRBJ1-6, is SQTIHQWPATLVQPVGSPLSLECTVEGTSNPNLYWYRQAAGRGLQLLFYSVGIGQISSEVPQNLSASRPQDRQFILSSKKLLLSDSGFYLCAWSPDSTSPLHFGNGTRLTVT.

The chain is built from TRBV5-1 and TRBJ2-5; D may correspond to TRBD1 or TRBD2 (7 bases each). Germline CDR1 SGHRS, CDR2 YFSETQ. CDR3 size: 14 residues. Trimming removed 5 bases at V and 4 bases at J, with 15 bases between. In DNA, the CDR3 is TGCGCCAGCAGTGGGTCCAGGGGGGGAGAGACCCAGTACTTC. It translates to CASSGSRGGETQYF. Full variable domain (rest looked up from reference TRBV5-1 and TRBJ2-5): KAGVTQTPRYLIKTRGQQVTLSCSPISGHRSVSWYQQTPGQGLQFLFEYFSETQRNKGNFPGRFSGRQFSNSRSEMNVSTLELGDSALYLCASSGSRGGETQYFGPGTRLLVL.

This clone came up once. CDR3 in DNA: TGTGCCAGCAGCCATCCGGGACAGGGAATCAAGCAGTACTTC. Protein product: CASSHPGQGIKQYF. The V gene is TRBV11-1, the J gene TRBJ2-7, with 9 bases identical to TRBD1. J gave up 8 bases and V 5 bases, and 10 bases lay outside the gene matches. The CDR3 spans 14 residues. CDR1 SGHAT and CDR2 FQDESV come from the germline V gene (reference sequence). The full variable domain, with the rest looked up from reference TRBV11-1 and TRBJ2-7, is EAEVAQSPRYKITEKSQAVAFWCDPISGHATLYWYRQILGQGPELLVQFQDESVVDDSQLPKDRFSAERLKGVDSTLKIQPAELGDSAMYLCASSHPGQGIKQYFGPGTRLTVT.

The rearrangement joins TRBV30 to TRBJ2-5; the D is unclear. The V gene lost 8 bases and the J gene lost 4 bases, with 20 bases spanning the gap. In germline, CDR1 is GTSNPN, CDR2 SVGIG (reference sequence). This CDR3 contains 14 residues. The CDR3 loop is CALRSEPNVETQYF. Here the CDR3 DNA reads TGTGCCCTAAGATCAGAACCGAACGTAGAGACCCAGTACTTC. The variable domain in full, completed from reference TRBV30 and TRBJ2-5, reads SQTIHQWPATLVQPVGSPLSLECTVEGTSNPNLYWYRQAAGRGLQLLFYSVGIGQISSEVPQNLSASRPQDRQFILSSKKLLLSDSGFYLCALRSEPNVETQYFGPGTRLLVL.

The rearrangement links TRBV19 to TRBJ1-2; no definite D call. The CDR3 is made up of 15 amino acids. Germline V gene data show CDR1 as LNHDA and CDR2 as SQIVND (reference sequence). Trimming removed 6 bases from V and 1 base from J, with 15 bases in between. The CDR3 coding sequence is TGTGCCAGTAGCCCTAGAGATAGTCTTAACTATGGCTACACCTTC. Translation gives CASSPRDSLNYGYTF.

The V call is TRBV10-3, the J call TRBJ1-2; 8 nucleotides match TRBD1. Germline assignment: CDR1 ENHRY and CDR2 SYGVKD. This CDR3 is 14 amino acids long. V lost 7 bases, J lost 3 bases, and 7 bases stayed unmatched. CDR3 region: CAITMTGDYYGYTF. The CDR3 DNA reads as TGTGCCATCACCATGACAGGGGATTACTATGGCTACACCTTC.

The chain couples TRBV19 to TRBJ2-3, with D possibly matching TRBD1 (5 bases). V was cut by 3 bases and J by 0 bases, with 7 bases left in between. Per germline, CDR1 LNHDA and CDR2 SQIVND (reference sequence). CDR3 length: 14 amino acids. The CDR3 region is CASSISGSTDTQYF. The CDR3, as DNA: TGTGCCAGTAGTATCTCAGGGAGCACAGATACGCAGTATTTT.